This paragraph reports one TCR beta chain. Its antigen remains unidentified. Sequencing libraries of TCR beta were made by UMI-labeled 5' RACE. After re-calling the 5' RACE reads, TCRdb lists one entry per CDR3 protein, DNA absent. The sample has some 9,600 distinct CDR3 sequences. The record originates from a study of human CD8 memory T cell subsets. Study results and caveats: Between stem-like memory and precursor exhausted T cell repertoires, overlap was minimal. Precursor exhausted T cells and stem-like memory T cells were similarly highly diverse, while effector memory cells were not.

The CDR3 length is 12 residues. Germline V gene data show CDR1 as MNHEY and CDR2 as SVGAGI. The source material was CD8+ stem-like memory T cells (TSCM and TCM) sorted from PBMCs. Subset denoted: stem-like memory CD8 T cells (TSTEM), CCR7+ PD-1- TIGIT-. The V and J genes are TRBV6-5 and TRBJ2-2. This TCR was recovered from a human donor in good health. The CDR3 sequence: CASGYFTGELFF.